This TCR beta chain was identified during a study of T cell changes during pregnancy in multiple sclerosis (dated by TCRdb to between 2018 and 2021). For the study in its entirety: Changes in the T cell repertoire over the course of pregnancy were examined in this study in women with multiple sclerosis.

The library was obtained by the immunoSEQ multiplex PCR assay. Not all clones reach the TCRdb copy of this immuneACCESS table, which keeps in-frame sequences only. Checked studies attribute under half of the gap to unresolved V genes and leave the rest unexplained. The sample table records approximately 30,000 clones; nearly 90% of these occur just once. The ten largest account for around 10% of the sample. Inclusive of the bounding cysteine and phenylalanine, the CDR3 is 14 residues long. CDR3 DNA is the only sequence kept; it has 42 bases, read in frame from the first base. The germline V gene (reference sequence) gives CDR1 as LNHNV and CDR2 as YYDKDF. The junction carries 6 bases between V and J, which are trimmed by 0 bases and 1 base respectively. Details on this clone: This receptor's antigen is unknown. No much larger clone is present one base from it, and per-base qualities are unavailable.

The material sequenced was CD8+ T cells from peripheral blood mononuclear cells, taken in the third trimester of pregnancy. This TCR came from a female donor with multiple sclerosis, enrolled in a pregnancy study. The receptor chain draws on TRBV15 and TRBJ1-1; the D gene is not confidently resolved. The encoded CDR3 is CATSRDFSNTEAFF. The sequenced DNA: TGTGCCACCAGCAGAGATTTCTCGAACACTGAAGCTTTCTTT. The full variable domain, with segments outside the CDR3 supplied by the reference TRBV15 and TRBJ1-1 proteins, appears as DAMVIQNPRYQVTQFGKPVTLSCSQTLNHNVMYWYQQKSSQAPKLLFHYYDKDFNNEADTPDNFQSRRPNTSFCFLDIRSPGLGDTAMYLCATSRDFSNTEAFFGQGTRLTVV.